This TCR beta chain was sequenced for a study of human T cells and chemical hapten exposure. For the study at large: Donors were sensitized with 2% DPC on the upper inner arm. General observations from the study: There were significantly more large CDR3 similarity clusters among expanded TCRs than among controls.

The CDR3 totals 15 residues. CDR1 MDHEN and CDR2 SYDVKM come from the germline V gene. V gave up 0 bases and J gave up 3 bases; unmatched junction bases: 0. A few counts support this clonotype. Its antigen is unknown. Time point noted: pre-sensitization, week 0. Treatment: therapeutic diphenylcyclopropenone sensitization with weekly scalp DPC. TCRdb used MiXCR to reprocess the RACE reads, holding one entry per CDR3 protein. The sample holds 180,000 or so distinct CDR3 sequences, roughly 30% seen once. The source of this sequence is a woman aged 30 to 39 with alopecia areata. Some clones in this sample may be carry-over from other donors' samples. Source: whole blood, taken in connection with sensitization to the hapten diphenylcyclopropenone (DPC). This rearrangement joins TRBV28 to TRBJ1-4; the match to TRBD1 covers 8 bases. CDR3 coding DNA: TGTGCCAGCAGTTTATGGACAGGGGCTAATGAAAAACTGTTTTTT. As protein: CASSLWTGANEKLFF.